The T cell receptor (beta chain) under discussion was sequenced for a study of blood T cells in healthy people across ages. For the second PCR, which ran for about 7 to 11 cycles, a sample-barcoded 5' primer and a J-beta primer mix were used. Per-sample output comprised a minimum of 3 million paired-end reads containing CDR3. Each CDR3 protein is one row after TCRdb ran MiXCR on the 5' RACE reads. The repertoire holds 720,000 or so distinct CDR3 sequences, with around two fifths as singletons. Comments on this clonotype: Its matching antigen is unknown.

The V end was cut by 5 bases, the J end by 5 bases, with 18 bases between. Germline V lookup: CDR1 SGHTA, CDR2 FQGNSA. This CDR3 is built from 15 residues. The study, taken as a whole, reports: With age, beta diversity per million T cells declined roughly linearly, significantly by over 35. Relative to aged donors, long-lived donors carried more naive CD4+ cells and displayed higher diversity.

The source is an elderly man in good health. Sequences were obtained from blood. The chain couples TRBV7-2 to TRBJ2-5, with D unclear. The DNA of the CDR3 is TGTGCCAGCAGCCGTATTCCGACTGGCCAGGAGACCCAGTACTTC. This encodes CASSRIPTGQETQYF.